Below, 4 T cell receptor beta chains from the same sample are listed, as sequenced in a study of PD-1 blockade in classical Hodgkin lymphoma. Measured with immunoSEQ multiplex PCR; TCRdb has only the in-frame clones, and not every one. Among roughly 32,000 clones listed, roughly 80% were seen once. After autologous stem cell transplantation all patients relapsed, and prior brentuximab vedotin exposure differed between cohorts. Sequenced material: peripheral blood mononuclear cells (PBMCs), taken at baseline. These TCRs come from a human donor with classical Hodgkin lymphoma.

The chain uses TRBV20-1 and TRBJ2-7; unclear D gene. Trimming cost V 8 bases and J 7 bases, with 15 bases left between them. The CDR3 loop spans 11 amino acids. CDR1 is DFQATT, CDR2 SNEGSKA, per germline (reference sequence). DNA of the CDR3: TGCAGTTTGGCAGGAACAAAAGAGCAGTACTTC. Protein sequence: CSLAGTKEQYF.

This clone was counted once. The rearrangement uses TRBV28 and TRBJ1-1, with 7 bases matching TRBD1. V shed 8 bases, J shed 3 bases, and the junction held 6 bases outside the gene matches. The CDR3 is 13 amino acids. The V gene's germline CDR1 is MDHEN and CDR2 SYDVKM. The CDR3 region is CASGDSRYTEAFF. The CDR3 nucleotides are TGTGCCAGCGGGGACAGTAGGTACACTGAAGCTTTCTTT.

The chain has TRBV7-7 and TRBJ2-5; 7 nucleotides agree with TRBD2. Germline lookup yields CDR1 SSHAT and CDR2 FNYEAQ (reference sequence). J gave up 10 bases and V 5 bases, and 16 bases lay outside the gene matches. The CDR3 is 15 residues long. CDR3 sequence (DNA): TGTGCCAGCAGCCCGGCGGTGGGCGGGGGAGGTGTCCAGTACTTC. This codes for CASSPAVGGGGVQYF.

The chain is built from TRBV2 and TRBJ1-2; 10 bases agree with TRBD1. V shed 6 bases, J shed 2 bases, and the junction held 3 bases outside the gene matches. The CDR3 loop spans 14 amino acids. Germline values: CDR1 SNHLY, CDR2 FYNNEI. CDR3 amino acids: CASRGTGENYGYTF. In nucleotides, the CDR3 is TGTGCCAGCAGGGGGACAGGGGAGAACTATGGCTACACCTTC.